What follows are 7 T cell receptor beta chains derived from one specimen sequenced in a study of cytomegalovirus exposure and HLA in healthy donors. 13 Jbeta primers and 60 Vbeta primers were used for the PCR. Method: immunoSEQ multiplex PCR; TCRdb's copy keeps in-frame clones and lacks some. The table lists approximately 100,000 clones, approximately 78% of them singletons. Sequenced sample: PBMCs. The receptors derive from a man in his forties in good health and CMV-seronegative.

The gene calls are TRBV20-1 and TRBJ1-1; D uncertain. The ends were cut back, 7 bases at V and 1 base at J, with 7 bases in the middle. The germline V gene has CDR1 DFQATT and CDR2 SNEGSKA (reference sequence). The CDR3 length is 11 residues. In DNA form, the CDR3 reads TGCAGTGGACTGACGAACACTGAAGCTTTCTTT. Its protein is CSGLTNTEAFF.

This clone was observed a handful of times. CDR3 nucleotides: TGTGCCATCAGTGCCCTGGGGGCGTACGAGCAGTACTTC. The encoded protein is CAISALGAYEQYF. The chain employs TRBV10-3 and TRBJ2-7; D might be TRBD1 (6 bases). The CDR3 loop spans 13 amino acids. The V end was cut by 4 bases, the J end by 4 bases, with 11 bases between. Germline assignment: CDR1 ENHRY and CDR2 SYGVKD.

This sequence joins TRBV27 and TRBJ2-7, with a tentative D call TRBD2 (6 bases). The CDR3 is 14 residues long. The V and J ends lost 3 bases and 7 bases respectively, with 16 bases between them. Germline values: CDR1 MNHEY, CDR2 SMNVEV (reference sequence). The CDR3 region has the DNA TGTGCCAGCAGTTTTGATGGGGGGACGGGGGAGCAGTACTTC. Amino acids: CASSFDGGTGEQYF.

The rearrangement uses TRBV6-5 and TRBJ2-1; TRBD2 aligns across 8 bases. The CDR3 is 15 residues long. Germline V gene sequence: CDR1 MNHEY, CDR2 SVGAGI. V lost 6 bases, J lost 4 bases, and 8 bases stayed unmatched. The chain's CDR3 is CASSPGRGFYNEQFF. CDR3 DNA: TGTGCCAGCAGCCCCGGGAGGGGCTTTTACAATGAGCAGTTCTTC.

The rearrangement links TRBV5-5 to TRBJ1-4; the D gene is possibly TRBD1 (6 bases). Germline V gives CDR1 SGHKS, CDR2 YYEKEE (reference sequence). This CDR3 comprises 14 residues. V lost 7 bases, J lost 8 bases, and 18 bases lay in between. CDR3 in amino acids: CASDNKNREEKLFF. CDR3 sequence (DNA): TGTGCCAGCGATAATAAAAACAGGGAGGAAAAACTGTTTTTT. Full variable domain (outside the CDR3, taken from reference TRBV5-5 and TRBJ1-4): DAGVTQSPTHLIKTRGQQVTLRCSPISGHKSVSWYQQVLGQGPQFIFQYYEKEERGRGNFPDRFSARQFPNYSSELNVNALLLGDSALYLCASDNKNREEKLFFGSGTQLSVL.

V is TRBV19 and J is TRBJ2-4; D possibly corresponds to TRBD1 (6 bases). Looked up from germline, CDR1 is LNHDA and CDR2 is SQIVND (reference sequence). V lost 3 bases to trimming and J lost 0 bases, with 12 bases between them. This CDR3 has 16 amino acids. In DNA, the CDR3 is TGTGCCAGTAGTATGGTAGGGACACTAGCCAAAAACATTCAGTACTTC. This translates into CASSMVGTLAKNIQYF.

This clone has just one count. The rearrangement uses TRBV4-3 and TRBJ2-3; D perhaps matches TRBD1 (6 bases). V lost 0 bases and J 7 bases, leaving 11 bases between the germline ends. Per germline, CDR1 LGHNA and CDR2 YSLEER. The CDR3 is made up of 14 amino acids. The CDR3 is CASSQDPRGNTQYF. CDR3 nucleotides: TGCGCCAGCAGCCAAGACCCCAGGGGTAATACGCAGTATTTT.